The next 30 T cell receptor beta chains were all read from a single sample in a study of cytomegalovirus exposure and HLA in healthy donors (dated by TCRdb to 2016 to 2017). Receptors were amplified or captured by the immunoSEQ multiplex PCR assay. For the multiplex PCR, a mixture combining 60 forward primers for TCR Vbeta segments and 13 reverse primers for TCR Jbeta segments was used. TCRdb obtained this table from immuneACCESS and retained in-frame rearrangements with V and J assigned. These tables miss some clones; where compared with another copy, unresolved V genes account for less than half of the shortfall, and the remainder is unexplained. The sample yields around 140,000 clones; roughly 82% were counted once. Of the sample, more than 4% is held by the ten largest clones. Material for sequencing was PBMCs. These receptors came from a male donor in good health and CMV-seropositive.

The chain uses TRBV28 and TRBJ1-2, with TRBD1 matching 10 bases. The CDR3 totals 15 residues. Per the germline V gene, CDR1 is MDHEN and CDR2 is SYDVKM. Trimming took 3 bases from V and 7 from J; bases not matched to a gene: 8. The CDR3 DNA sequence: TGTGCCAGCAGTTTGGGAAGACAGGGGGCGTCTGGCTACACCTTC. This gives the protein CASSLGRQGASGYTF.

The J gene is TRBJ1-6, the V gene TRBV19, with 7 bases lining up with TRBD1. The CDR3 is made up of 16 amino acids. With 4 bases clipped from V and 4 bases from J, the junction kept 7 bases outside the gene matches. Germline V lookup: CDR1 LNHDA, CDR2 SQIVND (reference sequence). DNA for the CDR3: TGTGCCAGTAGTACAACAGGGGCCTCTTATAATTCACCCCTCCACTTT. Amino acids: CASSTTGASYNSPLHF. Variable domain in full (rest from reference TRBV19 and TRBJ1-6): DGGITQSPKYLFRKEGQNVTLSCEQNLNHDAMYWYRQDPGQGLRLIYYSQIVNDFQKGDIAEGYSVSREKKESFPLTVTSAQKNPTAFYLCASSTTGASYNSPLHFGNGTRLTVT.

This chain connects TRBV7-6 to TRBJ1-3; 8 nucleotides line up with TRBD1. The CDR3 contains 18 residues. Unmatched junction bases numbered 13, after V lost 2 bases and J lost 4 bases. Germline V CDR1 and CDR2: SGHVS, FNYEAQ. CDR3 protein: CASSLTFGQGNSGNTIYF. The DNA of the CDR3 is TGTGCCAGCAGCTTAACCTTTGGACAGGGAAACTCCGGAAACACCATATATTTT.

This clone was seen a handful of times. The J gene is TRBJ1-1, the V gene TRBV11-1; D ambiguous. The CDR3 runs to 13 residues. Germline CDR1 SGHAT, CDR2 FQDESV (reference sequence). V lost 5 bases to trimming and J lost 4 bases, with 11 bases between them. CDR3: CASSVRRGTEAFF. The CDR3 DNA is TGTGCCAGCAGCGTAAGACGGGGCACTGAAGCTTTCTTT. The full variable domain, its missing parts supplied by reference TRBV11-1 and TRBJ1-1, is EAEVAQSPRYKITEKSQAVAFWCDPISGHATLYWYRQILGQGPELLVQFQDESVVDDSQLPKDRFSAERLKGVDSTLKIQPAELGDSAMYLCASSVRRGTEAFFGQGTRLTVV.

About this clone itself: Other DNA sequences from this sample encode an identical CDR3 as well. The chain couples TRBV9 to TRBJ2-1; 9 bases align to TRBD2. CDR1 and CDR2 from the germline V gene are SGDLS and YYNGEE. The CDR3 is 14 residues long. Trimming at V came to 4 bases and at J to 8 bases, leaving 7 bases not matched to a gene. CDR3 DNA sequence: TGTGCCAGCAGCTTCGGACTAGCGAGGGATGAGCAGTTCTTC. It is translated as CASSFGLARDEQFF.

J is TRBJ2-7 and V is TRBV13; a possible D gene is TRBD1 (6 bases). This CDR3 has 14 residues. The V gene's germline CDR1 is PRHDT and CDR2 FYEKMQ (reference sequence). The ends were cut back, 5 bases at V and 5 bases at J, with 16 bases in the middle. This chain's CDR3 is CASSEGTLKDEQYF. The CDR3 DNA reads TGTGCCAGCAGCGAAGGGACACTCAAGGACGAGCAGTACTTC.

This clone was found a few times. The V and J genes are TRBV7-9 and TRBJ2-5, with D perhaps TRBD2 (5 bases). This CDR3 region has 14 residues. Trimming pared 5 bases from V and 0 bases from J, leaving 10 bases between. Germline assignment: CDR1 SEHNR and CDR2 FQNEAQ (reference sequence). The CDR3 sequence is CASSEAEYQETQYF. As DNA, the CDR3 is TGTGCCAGCAGCGAAGCGGAGTACCAAGAGACCCAGTACTTC.

This clone was counted only a few times. The chain employs TRBV5-1 and TRBJ2-7; TRBD1 is a possible D gene (5 bases). Trimming removed 0 bases at V and 4 bases at J, with 11 bases between. The CDR3 loop spans 14 amino acids. Germline V gene data show CDR1 as SGHRS and CDR2 as YFSETQ. For the CDR3, the DNA is TGCGCCAGCAGCTTGGTTCAAGGGGCGTACGAGCAGTACTTC. Translation gives CASSLVQGAYEQYF.

The V and J genes are TRBV29-1 and TRBJ2-5, with D possibly being TRBD2 (5 bases). The germline gives CDR1 SQVTM, CDR2 ANQGSEA. The CDR3 loop spans 12 amino acids. The V gene lost 7 bases and the J gene lost 4 bases, with 13 bases spanning the gap. The chain's CDR3 is CSASWTVETQYF. In DNA form, the CDR3 reads TGCAGCGCATCCTGGACTGTAGAGACCCAGTACTTC.

The chain joins TRBV28 to TRBJ1-3; D remains ambiguous. Germline V gives CDR1 MDHEN, CDR2 SYDVKM. With 7 bases removed from V and 1 base from J, the gap between germline ends came to 5 bases. The CDR3 is 12 amino acids. In DNA, the CDR3 is TGTGCCAGCAAGCATTCTGGAAACACCATATATTTT. This encodes CASKHSGNTIYF.

The V gene is TRBV7-9, the J gene TRBJ1-2; 10 positions agree with TRBD1. From germline, CDR1 is SEHNR and CDR2 FQNEAQ (reference sequence). This CDR3 is 13 amino acids long. J lost 8 bases, V lost 7 bases, and 7 bases had no gene match. The CDR3 is CASTGDRGEGYTF. CDR3 in DNA: TGTGCCAGCACTGGGGACAGGGGAGAAGGCTACACCTTC.

This clone was recorded only once. CDR3 residues: CASSPRLAGDTGELFF. CDR3 nucleotides: TGTGCCAGCAGCCCGAGACTAGCGGGGGACACCGGGGAGCTGTTTTTT. The rearrangement uses TRBV6-6 and TRBJ2-2, with 12 bases matching TRBD2. Germline trimming cut 6 bases from V and 3 bases from J; bases unmatched to any gene: 5. Germline V gene lookup returns CDR1 MNHNY and CDR2 SVGAGI (reference sequence). The length of the CDR3 is 16 residues.

This clone came up a few times. The chain recombines TRBV7-9 with TRBJ2-2; D is undetermined. V dropped 0 bases and J dropped 4 bases, with 6 bases sitting between them. The CDR3 spans 14 residues. The germline gives CDR1 SEHNR, CDR2 FQNEAQ (reference sequence). The CDR3 nucleotides read TGTGCCAGCAGCTTAGCCAGTTCCACCGGGGAGCTGTTTTTT. Its translation: CASSLASSTGELFF.

The rearrangement uses TRBV6-1 and TRBJ1-2; 11 bases line up with TRBD1. J lost 6 bases, V lost 1 base, and 7 bases had no gene match. Germline V gene lookup returns CDR1 MNHNS and CDR2 SASEGT. The CDR3 extends over 16 amino acids. The CDR3: CASSEGTGGGRDGYTF. The CDR3 nucleotides read TGTGCCAGCAGTGAAGGGACAGGGGGCGGTCGCGATGGCTACACCTTC.

The chain links TRBV4-1 to TRBJ1-5; tentative D call: TRBD1 (6 bases). CDR1 is MGHRA and CDR2 is YSYEKL in the germline V gene. This CDR3 is 15 amino acids long. V was pared by 4 bases and J by 0 bases, with 10 bases between. The CDR3 region has the DNA TGCGCCAGCAGCCCAGGGGTTTATAGCAATCAGCCCCAGCATTTT. It is translated as CASSPGVYSNQPQHF.

This sequence joins TRBV21-1 and TRBJ1-2. TRBV21-1 counts as a pseudogene. The CDR3 extends over 15 amino acids. CDR3 DNA: TGTGCCAGCTACGAGGGCCCCCCCACTAACTATGGCTACACCTTC. Translated: CASYEGPPTNYGYTF.

This clone came up once. The CDR3 loop reads CASSAQRQGMETQYF. CDR3 nucleotide sequence: TGTGCCAGCAGTGCTCAAAGGCAGGGGATGGAGACCCAGTACTTC. V and J are TRBV2 and TRBJ2-5; tentatively, D is TRBD1 (6 bases). The CDR3 covers 15 residues. Germline loops: CDR1 SNHLY, CDR2 FYNNEI. The V end lost 4 bases, the J end lost 5 bases, and 17 bases lay between the germline ends.

This clone was observed a few times. The rearrangement links TRBV6-1 to TRBJ1-6; a possible D gene is TRBD1 (6 bases). Germline CDR1 and CDR2: MNHNS and SASEGT. The CDR3 has 15 amino acids. V gave up 5 bases and J gave up 8 bases, with 16 bases separating them. The CDR3 nucleotides read TGTGCCAGCAGTCCTGTTTGGGGACAAGATTCACCCCTCCACTTT. Its protein product is CASSPVWGQDSPLHF.

This chain uses TRBV6-1 with TRBJ1-1; unclear D gene. Germline values: CDR1 MNHNS, CDR2 SASEGT. The CDR3 runs 17 residues. The V end lost 6 bases, the J end lost 0 bases, and 20 bases lay between the germline ends. CDR3 region: CASSEIGVPRMNTEAFF. In nucleotides, the CDR3 is TGTGCCAGCAGCGAAATCGGGGTCCCCAGAATGAACACTGAAGCTTTCTTT.

The chain links TRBV5-1 to TRBJ2-6; TRBD1 matches 10 bases. CDR1 is SGHRS and CDR2 is YFSETQ in the germline V gene. With 3 bases clipped from V and 0 bases from J, the junction kept 3 bases outside the gene matches. The CDR3 contains 17 residues. The DNA for the CDR3 is TGCGCCAGCAGCTCGGGACAGGGGAGCTCTGGGGCCAACGTCCTGACTTTC. Translated: CASSSGQGSSGANVLTF. Drawing the rest from reference TRBV5-1 and TRBJ2-6, the complete variable domain is KAGVTQTPRYLIKTRGQQVTLSCSPISGHRSVSWYQQTPGQGLQFLFEYFSETQRNKGNFPGRFSGRQFSNSRSEMNVSTLELGDSALYLCASSSGQGSSGANVLTFGAGSRLTVL.

The chain couples TRBV18 to TRBJ2-3; 14 bases are a match to TRBD2. The junction had 4 bases not matched to a gene; V was cut back by 2 bases and J by 6 bases. This CDR3 spans 16 amino acids. Per the germline V gene, CDR1 is KGHSH and CDR2 is LQKENI. CDR3 bases: TGTGCCAGCTCACCAACGGGACTAGCGGGAGACGATACGCAGTATTTT. Translating it yields CASSPTGLAGDDTQYF.

The chain links TRBV28 to TRBJ2-7; 8 nucleotides agree with TRBD1. The CDR3 contains 16 residues. The J segment lost 2 bases and the V segment lost 1 base, leaving 7 bases of the junction unmatched. Germline V gene lookup returns CDR1 MDHEN and CDR2 SYDVKM. CDR3 in DNA: TGTGCCAGCAGTTTATTTAGACAGGGGAGTCCCTACGAGCAGTACTTC. It translates to CASSLFRQGSPYEQYF.

J is TRBJ1-4 and V is TRBV30; D is perhaps TRBD1 (6 bases). CDR1 is GTSNPN and CDR2 is SVGIG in the germline V gene (reference sequence). V lost 0 bases, J lost 8 bases, and 13 bases lay in between. The CDR3 length is 14 residues. The CDR3 coding sequence is TGTGCCTGGAGTGTTAAAGGGGGTCTCGAAAAACTGTTTTTT. Translating it yields CAWSVKGGLEKLFF.

The V and J genes are TRBV18 and TRBJ2-2; maybe TRBD1 (6 bases). Germline values: CDR1 KGHSH, CDR2 LQKENI. This CDR3 spans 16 amino acids. V shed 0 bases and J shed 6 bases, with 14 bases lying between them. CDR3 nucleotide sequence: TGTGCCAGCTCACCACCGTCAGGGGATGCGGCCGGGGAGCTGTTTTTT. It encodes CASSPPSGDAAGELFF.

This clone was seen more than once but under ten times. The rearrangement uses TRBV28 and TRBJ1-2, with D perhaps TRBD1 (5 bases). The CDR3 runs 15 residues. Trimming stripped 4 bases from V and 8 bases from J, with 20 bases between. Germline CDR1 is MDHEN and CDR2 is SYDVKM. DNA for the CDR3: TGTGCCAGCAGTTCCTCTGAAACAGGAAGAGGAGGCTACACCTTC. Protein product: CASSSSETGRGGYTF.

This clone has a handful of counts. The chain has TRBV6-1 and TRBJ2-7; D gene ambiguous. The CDR3 totals 11 residues. CDR1 is MNHNS, CDR2 SASEGT, per germline. V was pared by 4 bases and J by 3 bases, with 4 bases between. The CDR3 is CASSAFYEQYF. The CDR3 DNA sequence: TGTGCCAGCAGTGCCTTCTACGAGCAGTACTTC.

This chain's CDR3 is CASSWDRKNEQYF. The CDR3 bases are TGTGCCAGCAGCTGGGACAGAAAAAACGAGCAGTACTTC. The rearrangement links TRBV5-6 to TRBJ2-7, with 7 bases fitting TRBD1. The CDR3 runs to 13 residues. Germline values: CDR1 SGHDT, CDR2 YYEEEE. V shed 3 bases and J 5 bases; nucleotides not matched to a gene: 5.

This sequence joins TRBV6-5 and TRBJ2-1, with 9 bases that match TRBD2. V gave up 7 bases and J gave up 9 bases; unmatched junction bases: 13. This CDR3 is built from 15 residues. Germline CDR1 reads MNHEY; CDR2 reads SVGAGI. The CDR3 here is CASKTGTSRNREQFF. In DNA, the CDR3 is TGTGCCAGCAAGACCGGGACTAGCCGTAATCGTGAGCAGTTCTTC.

J is TRBJ1-2 and V is TRBV28; TRBD1 matches 8 bases. V lost 6 bases to trimming and J lost 7 bases; unmatched junction nucleotides: 4. Germline V CDR1 and CDR2: MDHEN, SYDVKM. The CDR3 runs 12 residues. The chain's CDR3 is CASRRQGSGYTF. CDR3 nucleotide sequence: TGTGCCAGCAGGAGACAGGGGTCTGGCTACACCTTC.

The chain links TRBV10-3 to TRBJ2-2; TRBD1 matches 7 bases. Germline V gives CDR1 ENHRY, CDR2 SYGVKD. The trim removed 8 bases at V and 0 bases at J, leaving 6 bases unmatched. This CDR3 is 15 amino acids long. The CDR3 region has the DNA TGTGCCATCGCCGACACAGGGGCGAACACCGGGGAGCTGTTTTTT. It is translated as CAIADTGANTGELFF.